This TCR beta chain came from a study of Ad26.COV2.S vaccination and SARS-CoV-2 variants. Study background: Participants got Ad26.COV2.S intramuscularly, once or twice 56 days apart.

This sample's treatment: roughly 18 received Ad26.COV2.S at low or high dose, single or two shots; roughly five received placebo; per-sample allocation not given. Samples came from day 63 after the first vaccine or placebo injection. The table came from immunoSEQ multiplex PCR; TCRdb's copy has only in-frame clones and leaves some out. The sample has about 350,000 clones, about 85% seen once. The ends were cut back, 0 bases at V and 0 bases at J, with 12 bases in the middle. CDR1 is GTSNPN, CDR2 SVGIG, per germline (reference sequence). The CDR3 is made up of 16 amino acids. The chain recombines TRBV30 with TRBJ1-3, with TRBD1 as a possible D gene (6 bases). Sequenced material: peripheral blood, taken in a trial of Ad26.COV2.S vaccine versus placebo. The receptor's source is a person aged 18-65 years who received the Ad26.COV2.S COVID-19 vaccine or a placebo. The CDR3 protein is CAWSVKGQISGNTIYF. The CDR3 DNA is TGTGCCTGGAGTGTAAAGGGACAAATCTCTGGAAACACCATATATTTT.